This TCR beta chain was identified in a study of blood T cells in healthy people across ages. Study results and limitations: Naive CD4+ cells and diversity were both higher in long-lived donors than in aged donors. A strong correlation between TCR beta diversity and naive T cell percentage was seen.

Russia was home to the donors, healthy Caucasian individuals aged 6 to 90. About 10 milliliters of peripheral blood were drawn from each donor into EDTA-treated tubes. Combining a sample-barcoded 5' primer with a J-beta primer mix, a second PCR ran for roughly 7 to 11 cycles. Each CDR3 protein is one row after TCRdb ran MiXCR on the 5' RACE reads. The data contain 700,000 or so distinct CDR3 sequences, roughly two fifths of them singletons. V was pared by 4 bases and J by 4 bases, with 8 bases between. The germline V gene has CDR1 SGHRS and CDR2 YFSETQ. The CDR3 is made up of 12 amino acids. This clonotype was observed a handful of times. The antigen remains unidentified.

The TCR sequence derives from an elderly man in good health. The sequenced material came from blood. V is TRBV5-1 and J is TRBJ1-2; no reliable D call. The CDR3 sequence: CASSREGYGYTF. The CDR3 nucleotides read TGCGCCAGCAGCAGAGAGGGCTATGGCTACACCTTC. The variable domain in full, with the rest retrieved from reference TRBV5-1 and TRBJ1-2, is KAGVTQTPRYLIKTRGQQVTLSCSPISGHRSVSWYQQTPGQGLQFLFEYFSETQRNKGNFPGRFSGRQFSNSRSEMNVSTLELGDSALYLCASSREGYGYTFGSGTRLTVV.